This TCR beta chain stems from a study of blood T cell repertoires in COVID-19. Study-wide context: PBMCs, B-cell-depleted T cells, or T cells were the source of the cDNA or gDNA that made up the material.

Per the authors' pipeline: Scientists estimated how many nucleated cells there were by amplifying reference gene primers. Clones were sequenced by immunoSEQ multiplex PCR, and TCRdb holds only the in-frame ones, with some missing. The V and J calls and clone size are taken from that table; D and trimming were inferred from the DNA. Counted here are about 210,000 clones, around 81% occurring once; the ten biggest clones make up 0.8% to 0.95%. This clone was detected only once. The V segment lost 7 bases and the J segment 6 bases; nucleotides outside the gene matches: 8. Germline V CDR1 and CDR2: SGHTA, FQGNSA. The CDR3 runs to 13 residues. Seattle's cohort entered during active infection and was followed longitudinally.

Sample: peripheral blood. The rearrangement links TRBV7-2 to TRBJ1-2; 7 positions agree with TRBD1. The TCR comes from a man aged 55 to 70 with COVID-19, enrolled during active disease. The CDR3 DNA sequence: TGTGCCAGCAACTTTAGGGGGCGGGATGGCTACACCTTC. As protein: CASNFRGRDGYTF.